The clone carrying this T cell receptor (beta chain) was counted once. RNA transcripts gave rise to amplified TCR beta CDR3 regions. HTBI primers were the set used in a first-round RT-PCR of the TCR CDR3. TCRdb itself ran the multiplex PCR reads through MiXCR, one entry per CDR3 protein. The data show 200,000 to 300,000 distinct CDR3 sequences, about a sixth seen once. Source material for PBMCs was roughly 10 ml fresh peripheral blood. This sample stems from a study of T cells in Graves' hyperthyroidism and ophthalmopathy. The J segment lost 1 base and the V segment lost 5 bases, leaving 6 bases of the junction unmatched. The CDR3 spans 15 residues. The germline CDR1 and CDR2 sequences are SGHAT and FQNNGV.

The receptor comes from a woman between 18 and 29 years old with Graves' ophthalmopathy. The rearrangement links TRBV11-2 to TRBJ1-1; 8 bases are a match to TRBD1. Sequenced input: blood. In DNA, the CDR3 is TGTGCCAGCAGCCACCGGGACAGGAGGAACACTGAAGCTTTCTTT. This gives the protein CASSHRDRRNTEAFF.